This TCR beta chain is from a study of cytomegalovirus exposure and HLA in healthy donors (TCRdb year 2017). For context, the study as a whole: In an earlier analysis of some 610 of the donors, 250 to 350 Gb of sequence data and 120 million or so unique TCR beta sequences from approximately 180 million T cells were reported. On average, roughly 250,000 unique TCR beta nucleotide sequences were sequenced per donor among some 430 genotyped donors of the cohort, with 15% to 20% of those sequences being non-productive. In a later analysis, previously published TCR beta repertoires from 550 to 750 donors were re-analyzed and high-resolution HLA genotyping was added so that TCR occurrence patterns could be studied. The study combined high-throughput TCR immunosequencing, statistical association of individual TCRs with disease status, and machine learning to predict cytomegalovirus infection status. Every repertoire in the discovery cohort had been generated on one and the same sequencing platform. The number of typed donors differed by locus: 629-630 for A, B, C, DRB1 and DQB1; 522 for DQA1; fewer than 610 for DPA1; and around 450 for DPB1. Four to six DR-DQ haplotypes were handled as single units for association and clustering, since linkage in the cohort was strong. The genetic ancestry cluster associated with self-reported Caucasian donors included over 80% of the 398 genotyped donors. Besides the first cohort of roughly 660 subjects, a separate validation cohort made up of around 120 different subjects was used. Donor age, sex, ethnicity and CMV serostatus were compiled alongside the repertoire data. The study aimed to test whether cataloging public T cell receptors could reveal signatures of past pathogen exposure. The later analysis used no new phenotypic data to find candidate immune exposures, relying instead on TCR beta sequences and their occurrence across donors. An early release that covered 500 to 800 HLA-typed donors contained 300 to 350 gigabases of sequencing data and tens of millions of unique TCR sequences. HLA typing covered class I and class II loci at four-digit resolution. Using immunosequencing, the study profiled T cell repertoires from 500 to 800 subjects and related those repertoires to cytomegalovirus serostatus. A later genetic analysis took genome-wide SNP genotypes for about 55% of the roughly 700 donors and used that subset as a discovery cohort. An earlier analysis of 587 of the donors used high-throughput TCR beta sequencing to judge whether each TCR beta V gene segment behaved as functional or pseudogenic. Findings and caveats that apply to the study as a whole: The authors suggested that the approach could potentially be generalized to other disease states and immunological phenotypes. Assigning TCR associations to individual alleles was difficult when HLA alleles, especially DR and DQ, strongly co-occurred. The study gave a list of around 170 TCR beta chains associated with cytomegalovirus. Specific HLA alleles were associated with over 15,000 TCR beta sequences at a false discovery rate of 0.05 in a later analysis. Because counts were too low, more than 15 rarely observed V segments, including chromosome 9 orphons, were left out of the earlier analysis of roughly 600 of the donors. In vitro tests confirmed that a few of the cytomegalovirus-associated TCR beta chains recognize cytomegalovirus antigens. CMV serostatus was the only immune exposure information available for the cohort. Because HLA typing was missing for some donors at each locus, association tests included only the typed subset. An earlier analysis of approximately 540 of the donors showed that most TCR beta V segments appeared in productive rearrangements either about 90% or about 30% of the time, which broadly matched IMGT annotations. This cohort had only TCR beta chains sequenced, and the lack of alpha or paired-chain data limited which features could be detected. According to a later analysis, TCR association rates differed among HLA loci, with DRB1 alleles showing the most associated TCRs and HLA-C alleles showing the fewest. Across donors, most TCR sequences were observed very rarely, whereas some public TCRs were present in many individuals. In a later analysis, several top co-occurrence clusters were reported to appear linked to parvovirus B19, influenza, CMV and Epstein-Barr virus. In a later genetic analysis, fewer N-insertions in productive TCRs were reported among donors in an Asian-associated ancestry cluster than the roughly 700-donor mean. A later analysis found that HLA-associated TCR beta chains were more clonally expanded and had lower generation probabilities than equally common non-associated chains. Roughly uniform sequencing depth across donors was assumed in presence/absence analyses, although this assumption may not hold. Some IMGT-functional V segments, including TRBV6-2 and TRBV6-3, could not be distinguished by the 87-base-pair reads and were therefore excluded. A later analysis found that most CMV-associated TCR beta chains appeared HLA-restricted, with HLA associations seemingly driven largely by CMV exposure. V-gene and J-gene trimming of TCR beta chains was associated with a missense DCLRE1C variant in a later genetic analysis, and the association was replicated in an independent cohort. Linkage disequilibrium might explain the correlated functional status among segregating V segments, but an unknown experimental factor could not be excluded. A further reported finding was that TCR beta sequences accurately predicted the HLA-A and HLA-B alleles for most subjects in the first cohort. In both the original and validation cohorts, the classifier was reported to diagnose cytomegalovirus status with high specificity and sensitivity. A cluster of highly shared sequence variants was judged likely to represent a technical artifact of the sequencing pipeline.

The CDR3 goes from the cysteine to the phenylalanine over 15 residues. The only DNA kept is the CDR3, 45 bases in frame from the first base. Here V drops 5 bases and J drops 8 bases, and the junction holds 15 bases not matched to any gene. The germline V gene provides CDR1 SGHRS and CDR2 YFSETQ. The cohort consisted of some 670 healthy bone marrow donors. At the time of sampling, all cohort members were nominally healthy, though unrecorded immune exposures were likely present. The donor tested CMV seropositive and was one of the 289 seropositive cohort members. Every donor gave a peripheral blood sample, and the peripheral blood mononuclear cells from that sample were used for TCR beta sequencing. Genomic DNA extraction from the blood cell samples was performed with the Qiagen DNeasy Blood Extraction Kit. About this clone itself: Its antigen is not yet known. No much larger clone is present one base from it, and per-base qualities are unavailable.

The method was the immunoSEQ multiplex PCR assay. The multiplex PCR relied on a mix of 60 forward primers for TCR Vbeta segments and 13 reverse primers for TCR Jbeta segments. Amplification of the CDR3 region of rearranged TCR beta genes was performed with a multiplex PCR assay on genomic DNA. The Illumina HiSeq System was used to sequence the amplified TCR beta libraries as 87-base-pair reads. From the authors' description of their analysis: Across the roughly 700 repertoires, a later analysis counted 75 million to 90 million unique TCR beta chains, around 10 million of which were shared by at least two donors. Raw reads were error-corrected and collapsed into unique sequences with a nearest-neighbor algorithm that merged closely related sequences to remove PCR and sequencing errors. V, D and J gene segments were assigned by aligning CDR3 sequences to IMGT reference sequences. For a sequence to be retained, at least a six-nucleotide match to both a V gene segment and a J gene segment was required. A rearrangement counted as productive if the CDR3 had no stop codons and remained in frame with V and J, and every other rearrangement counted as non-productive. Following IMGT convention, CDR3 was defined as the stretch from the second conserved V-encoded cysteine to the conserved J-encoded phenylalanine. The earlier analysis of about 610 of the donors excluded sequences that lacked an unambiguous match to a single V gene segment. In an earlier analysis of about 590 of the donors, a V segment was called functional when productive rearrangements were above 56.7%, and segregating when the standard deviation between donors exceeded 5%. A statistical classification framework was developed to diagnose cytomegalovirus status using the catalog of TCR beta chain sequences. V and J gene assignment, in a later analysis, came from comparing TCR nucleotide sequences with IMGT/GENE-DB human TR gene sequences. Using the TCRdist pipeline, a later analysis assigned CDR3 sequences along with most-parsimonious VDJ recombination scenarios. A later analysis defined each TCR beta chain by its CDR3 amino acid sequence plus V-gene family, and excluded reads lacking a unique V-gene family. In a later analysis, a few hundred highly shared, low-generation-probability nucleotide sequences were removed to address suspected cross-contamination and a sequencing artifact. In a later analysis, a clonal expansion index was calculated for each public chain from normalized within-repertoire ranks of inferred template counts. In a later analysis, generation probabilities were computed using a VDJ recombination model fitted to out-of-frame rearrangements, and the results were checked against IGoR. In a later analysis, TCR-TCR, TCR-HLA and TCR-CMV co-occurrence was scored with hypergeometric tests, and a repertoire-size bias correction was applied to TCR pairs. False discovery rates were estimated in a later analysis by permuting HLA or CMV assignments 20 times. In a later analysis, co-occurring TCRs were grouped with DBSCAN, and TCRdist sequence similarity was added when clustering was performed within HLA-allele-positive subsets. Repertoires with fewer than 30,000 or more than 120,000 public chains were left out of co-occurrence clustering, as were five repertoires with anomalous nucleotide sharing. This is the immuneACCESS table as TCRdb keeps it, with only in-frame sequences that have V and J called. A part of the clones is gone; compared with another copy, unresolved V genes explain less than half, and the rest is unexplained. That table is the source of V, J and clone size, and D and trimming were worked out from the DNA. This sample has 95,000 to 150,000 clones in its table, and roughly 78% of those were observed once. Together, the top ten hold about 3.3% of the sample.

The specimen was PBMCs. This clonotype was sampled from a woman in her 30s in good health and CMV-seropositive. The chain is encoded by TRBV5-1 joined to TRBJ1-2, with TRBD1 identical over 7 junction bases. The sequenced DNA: TGCGCCAGCAGAGTGGAGGGGCAGGGGGTAAACGGCTACACCTTC. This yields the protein CASRVEGQGVNGYTF.